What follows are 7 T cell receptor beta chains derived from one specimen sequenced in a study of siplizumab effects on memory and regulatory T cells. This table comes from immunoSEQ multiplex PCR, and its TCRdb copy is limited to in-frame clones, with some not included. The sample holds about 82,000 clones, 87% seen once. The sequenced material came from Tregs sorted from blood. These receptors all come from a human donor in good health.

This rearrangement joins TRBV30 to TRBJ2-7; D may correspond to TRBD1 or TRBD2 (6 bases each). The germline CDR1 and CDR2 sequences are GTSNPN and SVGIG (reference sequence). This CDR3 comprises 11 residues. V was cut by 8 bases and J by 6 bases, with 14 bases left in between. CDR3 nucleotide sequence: TGTGCCCGGGCGGAGGGGGGCGAGCAGTACTTC. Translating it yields CARAEGGEQYF.

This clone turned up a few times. Here the CDR3 DNA reads TGTGCCAGCAGCTTAGCTCCGGGACAGGGGGCGCGGGTCGATCAGCCCCAGCATTTT. Protein product: CASSLAPGQGARVDQPQHF. The genes are TRBV5-5 and TRBJ1-5, with TRBD1 identical over 12 bases. Germline CDR1 and CDR2: SGHKS and YYEKEE (reference sequence). Germline trimming cut 2 bases from V and 5 bases from J; bases unmatched to any gene: 14. The CDR3 totals 19 residues. The full variable domain, its missing parts supplied by reference TRBV5-5 and TRBJ1-5, is DAGVTQSPTHLIKTRGQQVTLRCSPISGHKSVSWYQQVLGQGPQFIFQYYEKEERGRGNFPDRFSARQFPNYSSELNVNALLLGDSALYLCASSLAPGQGARVDQPQHFGDGTRLSIL.

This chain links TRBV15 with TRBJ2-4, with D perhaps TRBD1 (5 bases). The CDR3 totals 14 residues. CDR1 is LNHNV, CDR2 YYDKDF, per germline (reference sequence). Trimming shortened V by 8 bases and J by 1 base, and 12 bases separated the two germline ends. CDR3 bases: TGTGCCACCCGCCCAGCAGGGGCCAAAAACATTCAGTACTTC. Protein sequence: CATRPAGAKNIQYF.

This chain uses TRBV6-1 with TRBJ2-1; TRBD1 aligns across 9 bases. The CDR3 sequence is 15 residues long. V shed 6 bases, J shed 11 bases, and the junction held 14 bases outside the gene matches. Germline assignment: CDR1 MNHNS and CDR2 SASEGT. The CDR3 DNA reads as TGTGCCAGCAGCGCCTGGACAGGGGCCCCACGGAAGCAGTTCTTC. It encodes CASSAWTGAPRKQFF.

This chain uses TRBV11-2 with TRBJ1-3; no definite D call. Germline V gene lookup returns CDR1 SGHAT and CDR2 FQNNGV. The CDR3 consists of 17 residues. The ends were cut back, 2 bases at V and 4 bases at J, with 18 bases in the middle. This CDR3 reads CASSLSIPAGSGNTIYF. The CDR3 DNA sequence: TGTGCCAGCAGCTTATCGATCCCCGCAGGTTCAGGAAACACCATATATTTT.

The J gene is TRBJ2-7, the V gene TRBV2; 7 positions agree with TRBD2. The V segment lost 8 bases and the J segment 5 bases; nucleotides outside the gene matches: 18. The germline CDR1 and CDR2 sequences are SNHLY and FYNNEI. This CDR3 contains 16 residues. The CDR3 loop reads CASGGGLWEGSDEQYF. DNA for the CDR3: TGTGCCAGCGGGGGGGGACTCTGGGAGGGAAGTGACGAGCAGTACTTC.

CDR3 sequence: CASSAGTGSNSPLHF. CDR3 nucleotides: TGTGCCAGCAGCGCCGGGACCGGCTCTAATTCACCCCTCCACTTT. The V and J genes are TRBV5-5 and TRBJ1-6, with a tentative D call TRBD1 (5 bases). V shed 4 bases and J shed 6 bases, with 14 bases lying between them. This CDR3 is 15 amino acids long. Germline V gives CDR1 SGHKS, CDR2 YYEKEE (reference sequence).